This T cell receptor beta chain was captured in a study of T cells in Graves' hyperthyroidism and ophthalmopathy. TCR beta CDR3 regions were amplified from RNA transcripts. TCR CDR3 regions were first amplified by RT-PCR with HTBI primers. MiXCR, run by TCRdb on the multiplex PCR reads, gives a single entry per CDR3 protein. The repertoire holds some 360,000 distinct CDR3 sequences, with over 11% as singletons. Clinical symptoms, serum thyroxine, TRAb, thyroid ultrasound and orbital computed tomography informed diagnoses. This clonotype was seen a handful of times. Its antigen is not known. Findings and limits, study-wide: Before onset, ophthalmopathy was predicted by the model a median roughly six months earlier.

V lost 7 bases and J 9 bases, leaving 10 bases between the germline ends. In germline, CDR1 is MNHNS, CDR2 SASEGT. This CDR3 region has 11 residues. The TCR originated in a woman aged 55-70 years with Graves' hyperthyroidism. The sequenced sample consisted of blood. The chain employs TRBV6-1 and TRBJ2-1, with D maybe TRBD2 (7 bases). The CDR3 DNA reads TGTGCCAGCAACAGGGAGGGTGAGCAGTTCTTC. Translated, it gives CASNREGEQFF.